The 22 T cell receptor beta chains below were found in one sample sequenced in a study of CD8+ T cells in alopecia areata. cDNA serving as the sequencing template came from extracted, reverse transcribed RNA. The repertoire was sequenced with immunoSEQ multiplex PCR; TCRdb's copy has only in-frame clones and lacks some. Of about 100,000 clones listed, under 65% are singletons. The sample was NKG2D-low CD8+ T cells sorted from blood. The receptors stem from a human donor with alopecia areata.

This clone was counted between two and nine times. V and J are TRBV12-5 and TRBJ2-3; D call uncertain. V lost 4 bases, J lost 4 bases, and 9 bases lay in between. This CDR3 comprises 13 residues. Per germline, CDR1 LGHNT and CDR2 FRNRAP. DNA of the CDR3: TGTGCTAGTGGTTCGGTGATCGCAGATACGCAGTATTTT. Residues: CASGSVIADTQYF.

This clone has a handful of counts. The DNA of the CDR3 is TGTGCCAGCAGCCCCCTCCTCAGGGTTTACAATGAGCAGTTCTTC. Amino acids: CASSPLLRVYNEQFF. The rearrangement links TRBV7-9 to TRBJ2-1; D perhaps matches TRBD1 (5 bases). CDR3 length: 15 amino acids. The ends were cut back, 5 bases at V and 4 bases at J, with 15 bases in the middle. Germline V CDR1 and CDR2: SEHNR, FQNEAQ (reference sequence).

This clone was counted once. CDR3 region: CASSQPAEPNTEAFF. CDR3 DNA sequence: TGCGCCAGCAGCCAACCTGCGGAGCCGAACACTGAAGCTTTCTTT. This rearrangement joins TRBV4-1 to TRBJ1-1, with D uncertain. Trimming took 2 bases from V and 1 from J, leaving 11 bases between them. Germline loops: CDR1 MGHRA, CDR2 YSYEKL. There are 15 residues in the CDR3.

The chain couples TRBV2 to TRBJ1-5; 10 nucleotides match TRBD1. This CDR3 comprises 15 residues. The V gene end was trimmed by 1 base and the J gene end by 4 bases; junction bases not matched to a gene: 1. Germline values: CDR1 SNHLY, CDR2 FYNNEI. CDR3 coding DNA: TGTGCCAGCAGTGAAGTGGGACAGGGGAATCAGCCCCAGCATTTT. Translating gives CASSEVGQGNQPQHF.

The table lists this clone with a few counts. The gene calls are TRBV19 and TRBJ1-5; D might be TRBD1 (5 bases). Germline CDR1 and CDR2: LNHDA and SQIVND (reference sequence). The CDR3 is 12 residues long. V shed 6 bases and J shed 7 bases, with 10 bases lying between them. CDR3 bases: TGTGCCAGTAGCCTGGGACGGCAGCCCCAGCATTTT. Its translation: CASSLGRQPQHF.

CDR3 nucleotide sequence: TGCGCCAGCAGCCAAGACCTAGCGGAGGCCTACGAGCAGTACTTC. Amino acid sequence: CASSQDLAEAYEQYF. The genes are TRBV4-1 and TRBJ2-7, with 7 bases lining up with TRBD2. The CDR3 loop spans 15 amino acids. Looked up from germline, CDR1 is MGHRA and CDR2 is YSYEKL. V shed 0 bases and J 2 bases; nucleotides not matched to a gene: 4.

This chain connects TRBV7-9 to TRBJ2-3, with 10 bases matching TRBD2. Germline CDR1 and CDR2: SEHNR and FQNEAQ (reference sequence). After removal of 4 bases from V and 5 bases from J, the junction contained 9 bases not matched to a gene. There are 16 residues in the CDR3. The CDR3 here is CASSSKLAGWGDTQYF. CDR3 DNA: TGTGCCAGCAGCTCGAAACTAGCGGGATGGGGAGATACGCAGTATTTT.

This clone was seen a few times. This chain joins TRBV7-2 and TRBJ2-1; 8 bases line up with TRBD2. The J segment lost 9 bases and the V segment lost 2 bases, leaving 6 bases of the junction unmatched. CDR1 is SGHTA and CDR2 is FQGNSA in the germline V gene. The CDR3 consists of 14 residues. The CDR3 spells CASSLWTSYGEQFF. The CDR3 region has the DNA TGTGCCAGCAGCTTATGGACTAGCTATGGTGAGCAGTTCTTC.

The rearrangement joins TRBV28 to TRBJ2-7; the match to TRBD2 covers 7 bases. V dropped 1 base and J dropped 5; count of bases not matched to a gene: 11. The CDR3 has 16 amino acids. From germline, CDR1 is MDHEN and CDR2 SYDVKM. The CDR3 protein is CASSLLVGGDGDEQYF. The DNA for the CDR3 is TGTGCCAGCAGTTTATTGGTGGGAGGGGACGGTGACGAGCAGTACTTC.

This chain links TRBV4-1 with TRBJ2-7; TRBD2 is a possible D gene (6 bases). V gave up 0 bases and J gave up 1 base, with 10 bases separating them. There are 15 residues in the CDR3. Germline CDR1 MGHRA, CDR2 YSYEKL. CDR3 sequence reads: CASSQDPGDSYEQYF. CDR3 sequence (DNA): TGCGCCAGCAGCCAAGACCCGGGAGATTCCTACGAGCAGTACTTC.

This chain connects TRBV28 to TRBJ1-5; 8 bases align to TRBD1. The CDR3 has 18 residues. Germline CDR1 and CDR2: MDHEN and SYDVKM. Germline trimming cut 5 bases from V and 0 bases from J; bases unmatched to any gene: 12. The CDR3 loop is CASSLYGQGVYSNQPQHF. In DNA form, the CDR3 reads TGTGCCAGCAGTCTTTACGGACAGGGCGTATATAGCAATCAGCCCCAGCATTTT. The complete variable domain, with remaining parts taken from reference TRBV28 and TRBJ1-5, reads DVKVTQSSRYLVKRTGEKVFLECVQDMDHENMFWYRQDPGLGLRLIYFSYDVKMKEKGDIPEGYSVSREKKERFSLILESASTNQTSMYLCASSLYGQGVYSNQPQHFGDGTRLSIL.

This clone was observed a handful of times. The rearrangement links TRBV5-4 to TRBJ1-2; 10 bases map to TRBD1. The CDR3 loop spans 16 amino acids. With V trimmed by 3 bases and J by 4 bases, 9 bases remained unmatched. Germline V gene data show CDR1 as SGHNT and CDR2 as YYREEE (reference sequence). DNA for the CDR3: TGTGCCAGCAGCTCAGTGACAGGGGGCGGATTCTATGGCTACACCTTC. This gives the protein CASSSVTGGGFYGYTF.

This clone was seen a handful of times. The rearrangement links TRBV29-1 to TRBJ1-2; 10 nucleotides align to TRBD1. Germline CDR1 reads SQVTM; CDR2 reads ANQGSEA. V dropped 7 bases and J dropped 8; count of bases not matched to a gene: 7. This CDR3 contains 12 residues. DNA of the CDR3: TGCAGCGAAAGACAGGGGGCCGAGGGCTACACCTTC. This sequence encodes CSERQGAEGYTF.

This sequence joins TRBV7-8 and TRBJ2-7; D gene unclear. With 5 bases removed from V and 0 bases from J, the gap between germline ends came to 17 bases. CDR1 is SGHVS, CDR2 FQNEAQ, per germline. The CDR3 totals 16 residues. The CDR3 DNA reads TGTGCCAGCAGCGAAAAAGCAGGACCTATCTCCTACGAGCAGTACTTC. This encodes CASSEKAGPISYEQYF.

This rearrangement joins TRBV7-9 to TRBJ2-2; a possible D gene is TRBD2 (6 bases). Germline CDR1 and CDR2: SEHNR and FQNEAQ (reference sequence). Trimming removed 5 bases from V and 6 bases from J, with 16 bases in between. CDR3 length equals 15 residues. CDR3 in DNA: TGTGCCAGCAGCCTAGTGGCGGGAAGGCCCGGGGAGCTGTTTTTT. Its protein product is CASSLVAGRPGELFF.

This clone came up a few times. This sequence joins TRBV2 and TRBJ2-2; 11 positions match TRBD2. The length of the CDR3 is 17 residues. V lost 5 bases, J lost 6 bases, and 11 bases stayed unmatched. Germline V lookup: CDR1 SNHLY, CDR2 FYNNEI. In DNA, the CDR3 is TGTGCCAGCAGTCCCCACCCTAGCGGGAGGTTTGCCGGGGAGCTGTTTTTT. It translates to CASSPHPSGRFAGELFF.

The chain has TRBV14 and TRBJ1-3; no clear D. The length of the CDR3 is 16 residues. Germline assignment: CDR1 SGHDN and CDR2 FVKESK. Trimming took off 4 bases at V and 1 base at J, with 14 bases between the two ends. CDR3 coding DNA: TGTGCCAGCAGCCGCTACACCACGTCGTCTGGAAACACCATATATTTT. This codes for CASSRYTTSSGNTIYF.

A few counts support this clone. The rearrangement links TRBV7-9 to TRBJ2-7; 8 nucleotides match TRBD1. The CDR3 totals 12 residues. Germline V lookup: CDR1 SEHNR, CDR2 FQNEAQ (reference sequence). Trimming removed 6 bases from V and 6 bases from J; junction bases left unmatched: 4. The CDR3 DNA reads as TGTGCCAGCAGTTTGACAGGGGTCGAGCAGTACTTC. This codes for CASSLTGVEQYF.

The rearrangement uses TRBV9 and TRBJ2-2; no clear D gene. Germline V gives CDR1 SGDLS, CDR2 YYNGEE. The CDR3 consists of 14 residues. V dropped 0 bases and J dropped 7 bases, with 10 bases sitting between them. The CDR3 coding sequence is TGTGCCAGCAGCGTAGCTAGTGGTCACGGGGAGCTGTTTTTT. This codes for CASSVASGHGELFF.

This clone was picked up one time. This chain connects TRBV2 to TRBJ2-5, with no clear D. The CDR3 spans 8 residues. Germline CDR1 reads SNHLY; CDR2 reads FYNNEI. V shed 7 bases and J shed 12 bases, with 6 bases lying between them. CDR3 residues: CASKIEYF. The DNA of the CDR3 is TGTGCCAGCAAGATCGAGTACTTC.

The chain recombines TRBV10-3 with TRBJ1-1, with D hard to call. Per germline, CDR1 ENHRY and CDR2 SYGVKD. The CDR3 spans 11 residues. Trimming cost V 3 bases and J 3 bases, with 2 bases left between them. The CDR3: CAISDDTEAFF. The CDR3 DNA reads as TGTGCCATCAGTGACGACACTGAAGCTTTCTTT.

The chain is built from TRBV27 and TRBJ2-5; D may match TRBD1 or TRBD2 (6 bases each). The CDR3 has 14 amino acids. Germline CDR1 is MNHEY and CDR2 is SMNVEV (reference sequence). V lost 11 bases and J 5 bases, leaving 21 bases between the germline ends. Here the CDR3 reads CASWGALRTETQYF. CDR3 nucleotides: TGTGCCTCCTGGGGGGCCTTAAGGACGGAGACCCAGTACTTC.